What follows is one TCR beta chain and its context. What it recognizes is unknown. This record comes from a study of CD8+CD57+ T cells in acquired aplastic anemia. Study outcomes and limitations: Patients and controls were found to share around 30 CD8+ CDR3 sequences.

Template material for TCR beta VDJ and CDR3 profiling consisted of genomic DNA. TCRdb reanalysed the reads using MiXCR and keeps one entry per CDR3 protein. The repertoire includes 100,000 to 130,000 distinct CDR3 sequences, approximately 49% of them detected once, and roughly 34% sits in the top ten. Specimen: sorted CD4+, CD8+, or CD8+CD57+ T cells (not recorded which) from PBMCs. The sequence was obtained from a human donor in good health, serving as a control.

As DNA, the CDR3 is TGTGCCATCAGTGGACAGGGGGAAGACCCTGGCTACACCTTC. It codes for CAISGQGEDPGYTF. The chain has TRBV10-3 and TRBJ1-2; 9 nucleotides line up with TRBD1. The CDR3 is 14 amino acids. Losses at the gene ends were 4 bases for V and 7 bases for J; bases not matched to a gene: 7. The germline V gene encodes CDR1 ENHRY and CDR2 SYGVKD.